Described below is a single TCR beta chain sequence and its context. The antigen is undetermined. After pathologic assessment, macro-dissection selected premalignant or tumor cells for extraction. Generated by immunoSEQ multiplex PCR, the TCRdb table keeps only in-frame clones and is missing some. This table has some 9,200 clones, 70% to 90% appearing once. The CDR3 has 16 amino acids. The V gene lost 5 bases and the J gene lost 3 bases, with 17 bases spanning the gap. From germline, CDR1 is SNHLY and CDR2 FYNNEI. This sample is part of a study of immune evolution from preneoplasia to lung adenocarcinoma. Study-level background: HLA loss of heterozygosity: approximately 7.5% AIS, roughly 15% MIA, over 30% ADC, none AAH. Study-wide points: Later-stage lesions seemingly showed higher T cell density and diversity than normal lung.

This clonotype was obtained from a person aged 65 to 85 with lung adenocarcinoma. The specimen was FFPE minimally invasive lung adenocarcinoma tissue. The chain carries TRBV2 and TRBJ1-5; D gene uncertain. CDR3 nucleotides: TGTGCCAGCAGTTCTGACGGGTACCTTCCCAATCAGCCCCAGCATTTT. Translating gives CASSSDGYLPNQPQHF.